This T cell receptor (beta chain) is from a study of OX40 agonist ivuxolimab in advanced cancers. On the study more broadly: In this cohort, patients received ivuxolimab, an agonistic anti-OX40 (CD134) antibody. With a range of about 20 to 79, age averaged approximately 55 years, and nearly 85% were male.

Looked up from germline, CDR1 is MNHEY and CDR2 is SMNVEV (reference sequence). The CDR3 extends over 17 amino acids. The V end was cut by 3 bases, the J end by 0 bases, with 16 bases between. TCRdb's table, derived via immunoSEQ multiplex PCR, lists solely in-frame clones and lacks some. Here the sample spans about 24,000 clones, under 85% being singletons. The rearrangement uses TRBV27 and TRBJ2-3; D gene ambiguous. Specimen: CD4+ or CD8+ T cells sorted from blood, collected in a trial of the OX40 agonist ivuxolimab. The TCR originated in an adult with an advanced solid tumor such as melanoma, head and neck, liver or kidney cancer. CDR3 DNA sequence: TGTGCCAGCAGTTTTTCGGTACAGCTTATTAGCACAGATACGCAGTATTTT. This gives the protein CASSFSVQLISTDTQYF.